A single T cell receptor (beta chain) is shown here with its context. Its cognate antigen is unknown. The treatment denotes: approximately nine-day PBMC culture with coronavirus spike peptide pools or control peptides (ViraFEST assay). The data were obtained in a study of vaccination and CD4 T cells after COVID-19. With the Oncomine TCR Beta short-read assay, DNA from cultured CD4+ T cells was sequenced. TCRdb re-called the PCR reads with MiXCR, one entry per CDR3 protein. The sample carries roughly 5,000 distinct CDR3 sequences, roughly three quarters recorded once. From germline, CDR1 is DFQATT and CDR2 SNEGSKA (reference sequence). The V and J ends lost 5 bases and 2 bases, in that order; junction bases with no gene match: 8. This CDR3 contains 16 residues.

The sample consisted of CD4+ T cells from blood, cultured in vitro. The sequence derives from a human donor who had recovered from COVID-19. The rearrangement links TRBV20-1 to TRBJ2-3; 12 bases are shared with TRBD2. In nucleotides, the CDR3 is TGCAGTGCTCGGACTAGCGGGACGCTCCCCACAGATACGCAGTATTTT. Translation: CSARTSGTLPTDTQYF.